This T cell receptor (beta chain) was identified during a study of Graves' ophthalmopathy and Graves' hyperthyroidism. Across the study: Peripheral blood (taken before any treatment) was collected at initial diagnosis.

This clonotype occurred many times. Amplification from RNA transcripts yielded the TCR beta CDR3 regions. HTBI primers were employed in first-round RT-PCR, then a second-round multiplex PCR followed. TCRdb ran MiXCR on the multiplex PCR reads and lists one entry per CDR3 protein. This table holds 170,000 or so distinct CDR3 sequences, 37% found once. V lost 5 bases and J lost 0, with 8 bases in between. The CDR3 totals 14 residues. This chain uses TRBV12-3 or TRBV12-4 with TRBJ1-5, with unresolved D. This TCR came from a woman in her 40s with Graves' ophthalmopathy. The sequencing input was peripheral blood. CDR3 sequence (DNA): TGTGCCAGCAGTACATATAATAGCAATCAGCCCCAGCATTTT. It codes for CASSTYNSNQPQHF.